These T cell receptor beta chains were read from a single sample in a study of cytomegalovirus exposure and HLA in healthy donors. Repertoires were generated with immunoSEQ multiplex PCR, while TCRdb's copy carries only in-frame clones and drops some. The profile covers 150,000 to 200,000 clones, with approximately 85% appearing a single time and roughly 1.5% taken by the ten largest. Sequencing was carried out using PBMCs. The receptors shown here come from a girl under 18 in good health and CMV-seropositive. Both conserved end residues are part of each CDR3. The order of the fields is J gene, V gene, D gene, clone size, CDR3 DNA, CDR3 protein. A D gene is named only where the DNA matches it firmly. Size is stated for part of the rows, as once, few or many counts, or as a class when the clone is expanded.

TRBJ2-1	TRBV7-9	-	few	TGTGCCAGCAGCTTGTCTACCTCCTACAATGAGCAGTTCTTC	CASSLSTSYNEQFF
TRBJ2-7	TRBV27	TRBD1	-	TGTGCCAGCAGTTTTGGACAGGGCGTTACCTACGAGCAGTACTTC	CASSFGQGVTYEQYF
TRBJ1-5	TRBV6-5	TRBD1	-	TGTGCCAGCAGGACAGGGGTGCAGCCCCAGCATTTT	CASRTGVQPQHF
TRBJ2-2	TRBV7-2	-	-	TGTGCCAGCAGTCCTTTGTTCCCCGGGGAGCTGTTTTTT	CASSPLFPGELFF
TRBJ1-1	TRBV4-3	-	-	TGCGCCAGCAGCCAAGGTGGCAGGAACACTGAAGCTTTCTTT	CASSQGGRNTEAFF
TRBJ2-7	TRBV7-2	TRBD2	-	TGTGCCAGCAGCTGGACTAGCGGGGGTTCCTACGAGCAGTACTTC	CASSWTSGGSYEQYF
TRBJ2-1	TRBV10-2	TRBD2	-	TGCGCCAGCACCCATGTGGCGGGGGGGCCGAGCTACAATGAGCAGTTCTTC	CASTHVAGGPSYNEQFF
TRBJ2-1	TRBV10-3	-	-	TGTGCCATCACAAGCAGCGGAGGAAGCTCCTACAATGAGCAGTTCTTC	CAITSSGGSSYNEQFF
TRBJ1-5	TRBV10-3	-	-	TGTGCCATCAATGCGGGGGGGAATCAGCCCCAGCATTTT	CAINAGGNQPQHF
TRBJ1-1	TRBV10-3	-	-	TGTGCCATCAGTGCCGACAGTGGAATTAGGGACACTGAAGCTTTCTTT	CAISADSGIRDTEAFF